These 21 T cell receptor beta chains were sequenced from one sample in a study of OX40 agonist ivuxolimab in advanced cancers. Libraries were prepared by immunoSEQ multiplex PCR; TCRdb keeps only in-frame clonotypes and omits some of them. The sample lists 65,000 to 95,000 clones; almost 85% were seen once. The sample in question was CD4+ or CD8+ T cells sorted from blood, obtained in a trial of the OX40 agonist ivuxolimab. These receptors all come from an adult with an advanced solid tumor such as melanoma, head and neck, liver or kidney cancer.

This clone has more than one count but fewer than ten. The chain uses TRBV28 and TRBJ2-7; 10 nucleotides match TRBD1. CDR3 length equals 13 residues. Germline lookup yields CDR1 MDHEN and CDR2 SYDVKM. Here the CDR3 DNA reads TGTGCAGTTACGACAGGGGGCGGCTACGAGCAGTACTTC. It yields the protein CAVTTGGGYEQYF.

The CDR3 DNA reads TGTGCCAGCAGCCAAGGGGGTTGGGAGACCCAGTACTTC. Protein sequence: CASSQGGWETQYF. The chain links TRBV5-4 to TRBJ2-5; tentatively, D is TRBD1 (6 bases). In germline, CDR1 is SGHNT, CDR2 YYREEE (reference sequence). V was pared by 4 bases and J by 5 bases, with 12 bases between. This CDR3 is built from 13 residues. The whole variable domain, filled in from reference TRBV5-4 and TRBJ2-5, reads ETGVTQSPTHLIKTRGQQVTLRCSSQSGHNTVSWYQQALGQGPQFIFQYYREEENGRGNFPPRFSGLQFPNYSSELNVNALELDDSALYLCASSQGGWETQYFGPGTRLLVL.

This chain joins TRBV15 and TRBJ1-2; 7 bases agree with TRBD1. From germline, CDR1 is LNHNV and CDR2 YYDKDF (reference sequence). The CDR3 totals 15 residues. The V segment lost 8 bases and the J segment 3 bases; nucleotides outside the gene matches: 12. CDR3 nucleotide sequence: TGTGCCACCGCAGCGCAAGGGGGCGGCGACTATGGCTACACCTTC. It specifies CATAAQGGGDYGYTF.

CDR3 sequence (DNA): TGTGCCAGCAGCTTAGCCGGGGCCGGGGGGGCGTACAATGAGCAGTTCTTC. Its protein is CASSLAGAGGAYNEQFF. This chain joins TRBV7-7 and TRBJ2-1; 8 positions agree with TRBD2. The J segment lost 4 bases and the V segment lost 0 bases, leaving 8 bases of the junction unmatched. Germline assignment: CDR1 SSHAT and CDR2 FNYEAQ (reference sequence). The CDR3 has 17 amino acids.

The chain carries TRBV4-2 and TRBJ1-4; TRBD1 agrees at 7 bases. V gave up 1 base and J gave up 6 bases; unmatched junction bases: 8. This CDR3 is built from 16 residues. In germline, CDR1 is LGHNA, CDR2 YNFKEQ. The CDR3 reads CASSQGQGEYDEKLFF. CDR3 coding DNA: TGTGCCAGCAGCCAAGGTCAGGGGGAGTACGATGAAAAACTGTTTTTT.

The chain couples TRBV4-3 to TRBJ1-4; D unclear. V was clipped by 4 bases and J by 0 bases, with 9 bases between them. The length of the CDR3 is 15 residues. In germline, CDR1 is LGHNA, CDR2 YSLEER. CDR3 amino acids: CASSRNIATNEKLFF. The DNA of the CDR3 is TGCGCCAGCAGCCGGAACATAGCAACTAATGAAAAACTGTTTTTT.

V is TRBV18 and J is TRBJ2-5, with 8 bases that match TRBD2. Germline trimming cut 0 bases from V and 4 bases from J; bases unmatched to any gene: 7. The germline V gene has CDR1 KGHSH and CDR2 LQKENI. This CDR3 has 16 residues. This CDR3 is CASSPPMSSGRETQYF. In nucleotides, the CDR3 is TGTGCCAGCTCACCACCTATGTCTAGCGGGCGAGAGACCCAGTACTTC.

The chain employs TRBV9 and TRBJ2-3, with a possible D match to TRBD2 (6 bases). CDR3 length equals 15 residues. V was pared by 3 bases and J by 5 bases, with 16 bases between. Germline V gives CDR1 SGDLS, CDR2 YYNGEE. CDR3 sequence: CASSAGLQAGDTQYF. The CDR3 DNA is TGTGCCAGCAGCGCCGGACTACAGGCGGGAGATACGCAGTATTTT.

J is TRBJ2-7 and V is TRBV2; no clear D. The CDR3 has 13 amino acids. CDR1 is SNHLY, CDR2 FYNNEI, per germline. Trimming stripped 7 bases from V and 6 bases from J, with 16 bases between. CDR3 residues: CASKRSSLTEQYF. In DNA form, the CDR3 reads TGTGCCAGCAAGCGATCATCTCTCACCGAGCAGTACTTC. Drawing the rest from reference TRBV2 and TRBJ2-7, the complete variable domain is EPEVTQTPSHQVTQMGQEVILRCVPISNHLYFYWYRQILGQKVEFLVSFYNNEISEKSEIFDDQFSVERPDGSNFTLKIRSTKLEDSAMYFCASKRSSLTEQYFGPGTRLTVT.

This chain links TRBV4-3 with TRBJ2-2; D may correspond to TRBD1 or TRBD2 (5 bases each). The ends were cut back, 3 bases at V and 4 bases at J, with 15 bases in the middle. This CDR3 contains 16 residues. Germline V lookup: CDR1 LGHNA, CDR2 YSLEER. The CDR3 region is CASSQGAGTSTGELFF. The CDR3, as DNA: TGCGCCAGCAGCCAGGGAGCCGGGACGAGCACCGGGGAGCTGTTTTTT.

This clone was detected a few times. The chain employs TRBV18 and TRBJ1-6; D remains ambiguous. CDR1 and CDR2 from the germline V gene are KGHSH and LQKENI. V dropped 6 bases and J dropped 8 bases, with 23 bases sitting between them. The CDR3 has 17 amino acids. CDR3 protein: CASSDIGRTSLDSPLHF. The CDR3 DNA reads as TGTGCCAGCTCCGACATTGGCAGGACCTCCCTGGATTCACCCCTCCACTTT.

CDR3 residues: CASSRELSGANVLTF. CDR3 DNA: TGTGCCAGCAGCAGGGAACTGAGTGGGGCCAACGTCCTGACTTTC. The chain carries TRBV6-4 and TRBJ2-6; tentatively, D is TRBD1 (5 bases). Germline CDR1 is MRHNA and CDR2 is SNTAGT. V was shortened by 6 bases and J by 3 bases, with 12 bases between the two germline ends. This CDR3 has 15 amino acids.

The gene calls are TRBV6-5 and TRBJ2-7; 10 bases match TRBD1. V shed 6 bases, J shed 4 bases, and the junction held 6 bases outside the gene matches. CDR1 and CDR2 from the germline V gene are MNHEY and SVGAGI. The CDR3 has 14 residues. In DNA form, the CDR3 reads TGTGCCAGCAGGCCCGGACAGGGGGTTTACGAGCAGTACTTC. Its protein is CASRPGQGVYEQYF.

This chain uses TRBV28 with TRBJ2-3, with a weak D call TRBD1 (5 bases). V dropped 5 bases and J dropped 6 bases, with 18 bases sitting between them. CDR3 length: 15 residues. Germline CDR1 reads MDHEN; CDR2 reads SYDVKM. The CDR3 nucleotides read TGTGCCAGCAGTACATATGGGGCCGCCATGGATACGCAGTATTTT. This encodes CASSTYGAAMDTQYF.

The sample holds a few counts of this clone. The gene calls are TRBV5-6 and TRBJ2-7; 10 bases line up with TRBD1. J lost 6 bases, V lost 4 bases, and 16 bases had no gene match. The CDR3 runs 17 residues. The germline CDR1 and CDR2 sequences are SGHDT and YYEEEE. The CDR3 nucleotides are TGTGCCAGCAGCCTATCTACCCCCGGGACAGGGGTAGGCGAGCAGTACTTC. This encodes CASSLSTPGTGVGEQYF.

The chain employs TRBV11-2 and TRBJ2-5; 7 bases agree with TRBD2. The CDR3 extends over 15 amino acids. Germline V gene sequence: CDR1 SGHAT, CDR2 FQNNGV. V was clipped by 5 bases and J by 1 base; unmatched bases: 7. The CDR3 DNA is TGTGCCAGCAGCCGAGGACTAGGGTCCCAAGAGACCCAGTACTTC. Its translation: CASSRGLGSQETQYF.

This sequence joins TRBV10-1 and TRBJ2-3, with TRBD1 matching 9 bases. V shed 0 bases and J 5 bases; nucleotides not matched to a gene: 9. CDR1 WNHNN and CDR2 SYGVQD come from the germline V gene (reference sequence). The CDR3 has 17 amino acids. The CDR3 here is CASSESLGGTGLDTQYF. The CDR3 DNA reads as TGCGCCAGCAGTGAGTCGCTAGGCGGGACAGGGTTAGATACGCAGTATTTT.

The chain uses TRBV28 and TRBJ1-1; D gene ambiguous. Trimming shortened V by 10 bases and J by 5 bases, and 17 bases separated the two germline ends. CDR3 size: 13 residues. The germline CDR1 and CDR2 sequences are MDHEN and SYDVKM. CDR3 in DNA: TGTGCCATCTTACCGACCTATCGTACTGAAGCTTTCTTT. Translated, it gives CAILPTYRTEAFF.

The J gene is TRBJ2-1, the V gene TRBV7-3, with a possible D match to TRBD1 (6 bases). Looked up from germline, CDR1 is SGHTA and CDR2 is FQGTGA. The CDR3 is 15 residues long. Trimming removed 0 bases at V and 0 bases at J, with 6 bases between. This CDR3 is CASSLTDSSYNEQFF. The CDR3 bases are TGTGCCAGCAGCTTAACGGACAGCTCCTACAATGAGCAGTTCTTC. The complete variable domain, with remaining parts taken from reference TRBV7-3 and TRBJ2-1, reads GAGVSQTPSNKVTEKGKYVELRCDPISGHTALYWYRQSLGQGPEFLIYFQGTGAADDSGLPNDRFFAVRPEGSVSTLKIQRTERGDSAVYLCASSLTDSSYNEQFFGPGTRLTVL.

This clone occurred once. This chain joins TRBV9 and TRBJ1-1; the D gene is possibly TRBD1 (5 bases). The germline V gene encodes CDR1 SGDLS and CDR2 YYNGEE. With 3 bases removed from V and 8 bases from J, the gap between germline ends came to 17 bases. This CDR3 contains 14 residues. The CDR3 is CASSADSLSPEAFF. The CDR3 coding sequence is TGTGCCAGCAGCGCCGACAGTTTATCCCCCGAAGCTTTCTTT.

This clone occurred once. This chain links TRBV7-9 with TRBJ2-2, with 7 bases lining up with TRBD2. With V trimmed by 5 bases and J by 4 bases, 10 bases remained unmatched. The CDR3 runs to 16 residues. The germline gives CDR1 SEHNR, CDR2 FQNEAQ (reference sequence). CDR3 coding DNA: TGTGCCAGCAGCCTGTCGGGGGGTCTGAGCACCGGGGAGCTGTTTTTT. Protein: CASSLSGGLSTGELFF.